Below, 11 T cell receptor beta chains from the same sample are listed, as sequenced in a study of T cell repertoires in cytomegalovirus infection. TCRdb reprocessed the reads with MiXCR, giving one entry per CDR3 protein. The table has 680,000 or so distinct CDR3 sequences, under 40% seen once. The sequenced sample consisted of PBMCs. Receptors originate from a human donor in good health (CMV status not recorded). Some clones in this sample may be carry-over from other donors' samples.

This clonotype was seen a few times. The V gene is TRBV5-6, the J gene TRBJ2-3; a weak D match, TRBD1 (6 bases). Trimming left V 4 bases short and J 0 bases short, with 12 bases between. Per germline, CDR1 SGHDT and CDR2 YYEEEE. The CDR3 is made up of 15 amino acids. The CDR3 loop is CASSKRGFSTDTQYF. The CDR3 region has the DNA TGTGCCAGCAGCAAAAGGGGGTTTAGCACAGATACGCAGTATTTT.

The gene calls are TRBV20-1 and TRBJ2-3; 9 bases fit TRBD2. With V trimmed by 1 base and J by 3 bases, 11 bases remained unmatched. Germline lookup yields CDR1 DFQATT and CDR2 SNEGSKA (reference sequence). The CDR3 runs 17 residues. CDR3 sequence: CSARVLLGTSRTDTQYF. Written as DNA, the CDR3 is TGCAGTGCTAGAGTCCTCCTCGGGACTAGCCGTACAGATACGCAGTATTTT.

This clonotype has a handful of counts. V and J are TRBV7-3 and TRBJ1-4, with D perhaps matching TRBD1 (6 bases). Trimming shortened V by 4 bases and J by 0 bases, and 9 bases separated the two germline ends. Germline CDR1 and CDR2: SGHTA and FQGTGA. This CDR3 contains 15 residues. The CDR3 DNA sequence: TGTGCCAGCAGCTCCAAGGGGGCAACTAATGAAAAACTGTTTTTT. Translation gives CASSSKGATNEKLFF.

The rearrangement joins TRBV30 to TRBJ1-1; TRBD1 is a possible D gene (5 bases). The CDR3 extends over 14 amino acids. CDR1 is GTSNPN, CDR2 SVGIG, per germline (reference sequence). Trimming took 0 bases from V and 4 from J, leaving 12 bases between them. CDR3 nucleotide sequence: TGTGCCTGGAGTGTTTCCCTTGGGACCACTGAAGCTTTCTTT. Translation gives CAWSVSLGTTEAFF.

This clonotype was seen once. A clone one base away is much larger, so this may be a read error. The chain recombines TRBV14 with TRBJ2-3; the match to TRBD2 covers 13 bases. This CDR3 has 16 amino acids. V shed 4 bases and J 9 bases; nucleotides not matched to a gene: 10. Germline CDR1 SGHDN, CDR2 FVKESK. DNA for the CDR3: TGTGCCAGCAGCCCGCCCGGGACTAGCGGGATGGAGACGCAGTATTTT. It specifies CASSPPGTSGMETQYF.

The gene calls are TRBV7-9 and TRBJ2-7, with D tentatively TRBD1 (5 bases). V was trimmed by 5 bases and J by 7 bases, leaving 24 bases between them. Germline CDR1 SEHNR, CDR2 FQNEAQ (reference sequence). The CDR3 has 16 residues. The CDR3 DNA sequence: TGTGCCAGCAGCGCAGTCTTGGCAGGGCCCTTCGGAGAGCAGTACTTC. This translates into CASSAVLAGPFGEQYF.

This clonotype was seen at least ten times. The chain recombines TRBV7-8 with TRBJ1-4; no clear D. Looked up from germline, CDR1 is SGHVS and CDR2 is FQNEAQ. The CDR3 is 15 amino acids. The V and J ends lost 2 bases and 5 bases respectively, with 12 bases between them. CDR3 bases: TGTGCCAGCAGCTTATTTGGGCAAGGAAATGAAAAACTGTTTTTT. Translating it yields CASSLFGQGNEKLFF.

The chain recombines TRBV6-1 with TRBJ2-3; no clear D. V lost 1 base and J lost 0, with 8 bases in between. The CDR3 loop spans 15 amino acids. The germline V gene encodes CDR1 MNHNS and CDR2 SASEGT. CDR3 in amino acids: CASSEVATSTDTQYF. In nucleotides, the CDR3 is TGTGCCAGCAGTGAAGTGGCCACTAGCACAGATACGCAGTATTTT.

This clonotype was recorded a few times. The CDR3 DNA reads TGTGCCACCGTAGGTAGGGGGGCTGGGAATGAGCAGTTCTTC. It is translated as CATVGRGAGNEQFF. The chain is built from TRBV24-1 and TRBJ2-1, with D perhaps assigned TRBD1 or TRBD2 (6 bases each). CDR3 length: 14 amino acids. Germline V gene data show CDR1 as KGHDR and CDR2 as SFDVKD. Trimming left V 9 bases short and J 7 bases short, with 18 bases between.

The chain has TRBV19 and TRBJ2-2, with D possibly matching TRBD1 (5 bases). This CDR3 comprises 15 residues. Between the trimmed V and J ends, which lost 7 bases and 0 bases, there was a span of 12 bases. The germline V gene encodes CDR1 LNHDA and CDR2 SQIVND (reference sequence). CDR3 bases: TGTGCCAGTAACGCAGGGCTAACGAACACCGGGGAGCTGTTTTTT. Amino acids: CASNAGLTNTGELFF. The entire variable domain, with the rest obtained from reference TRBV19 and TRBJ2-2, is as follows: DGGITQSPKYLFRKEGQNVTLSCEQNLNHDAMYWYRQDPGQGLRLIYYSQIVNDFQKGDIAEGYSVSREKKESFPLTVTSAQKNPTAFYLCASNAGLTNTGELFFGEGSRLTVL.

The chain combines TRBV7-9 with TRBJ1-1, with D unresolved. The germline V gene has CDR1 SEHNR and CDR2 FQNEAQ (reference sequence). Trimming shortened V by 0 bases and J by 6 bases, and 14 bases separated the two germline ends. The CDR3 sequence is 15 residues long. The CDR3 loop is CASSLALGVSSEAFF. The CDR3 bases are TGTGCCAGCAGCTTAGCGCTCGGGGTAAGCTCTGAAGCTTTCTTT.